The 25 T cell receptor beta chains below all came from one sample that was sequenced in a study of T-cell reconstitution after alpha-beta-depleted transplantation in children. Using unique molecular identifiers, the investigators prepared the TCRbeta library. TCRdb called the PCR reads again in MiXCR, with one record for every CDR3 protein. The sample shows some 250,000 distinct CDR3 sequences, around 11% of them seen only once. The sample was PBMCs from the stem cell graft donor, taken from the stem cell graft. The receptors shown here come from a human donor who donated a stem cell graft to a child with acute lymphoblastic leukemia.

This clonotype was recorded at least ten times. The chain links TRBV29-1 to TRBJ2-3; D gene uncertain. This CDR3 has 14 amino acids. Per the germline V gene, CDR1 is SQVTM and CDR2 is ANQGSEA. Trimming shortened V by 8 bases and J by 2 bases, and 17 bases separated the two germline ends. The CDR3 sequence is CSTAALTDTDTQYF. The CDR3 DNA reads TGCAGCACCGCAGCCCTTACCGACACAGATACGCAGTATTTT.

This clonotype was seen at least ten times. The chain recombines TRBV19 with TRBJ2-2, with D unclear. This CDR3 region has 14 residues. Trimming took 5 bases from V and 4 from J, leaving 11 bases between them. Germline lookup yields CDR1 LNHDA and CDR2 SQIVND (reference sequence). The chain's CDR3 is CASSPSWSTGELFF. The CDR3 nucleotides read TGTGCCAGTAGTCCGAGTTGGAGCACCGGGGAGCTGTTTTTT.

This clonotype was seen ten or more times. The CDR3 loop reads CASSQDHRGRVSDGTDTQYF. In DNA, the CDR3 is TGCGCCAGCAGCCAAGATCACAGGGGGCGAGTGAGTGACGGCACAGATACGCAGTATTTT. The chain carries TRBV4-3 and TRBJ2-3; 9 bases match TRBD1. The CDR3 totals 20 residues. V shed 0 bases, J shed 1 base, and the junction held 14 bases outside the gene matches. Germline loops: CDR1 LGHNA, CDR2 YSLEER.

The table lists this clonotype with many counts. The V gene is TRBV27, the J gene TRBJ2-7, with 7 bases lining up with TRBD2. V shed 5 bases and J 0 bases; nucleotides not matched to a gene: 10. CDR1 is MNHEY and CDR2 is SMNVEV in the germline V gene (reference sequence). The CDR3 is 16 residues long. The CDR3 DNA sequence: TGTGCCAGCAGTCCCCAGACTAGCTGGAGCTCCTACGAGCAGTACTTC. As protein: CASSPQTSWSSYEQYF.

This clonotype was observed many times. This chain connects TRBV5-1 to TRBJ2-3, with no clear D. Germline loops: CDR1 SGHRS, CDR2 YFSETQ. The CDR3 runs to 13 residues. The ends were cut back, 5 bases at V and 4 bases at J, with 11 bases in the middle. This CDR3 reads CASRIEAADTQYF. CDR3 in DNA: TGCGCCAGCAGGATTGAGGCCGCAGATACGCAGTATTTT.

This clonotype was detected ten times or more. The chain couples TRBV28 to TRBJ1-6; D ambiguous. V gave up 5 bases and J gave up 6 bases, with 17 bases separating them. The CDR3 runs to 16 residues. Germline V lookup: CDR1 MDHEN, CDR2 SYDVKM. The CDR3 DNA sequence: TGTGCCAGCAGTGATACACAAGGGCGCCTTAATTCACCCCTCCACTTT. Its translation is CASSDTQGRLNSPLHF.

A note on this clonotype: A much bigger clone sits one base away, suggesting this may be a read error. The chain recombines TRBV5-6 with TRBJ1-2, with 9 positions matching TRBD1. CDR1 and CDR2 (germline): SGHDT, YYEEEE. The CDR3 runs to 13 residues. The junction had 11 bases not matched to a gene; V was cut back by 5 bases and J by 12 bases. CDR3 region: CASSPGTGISDTF. CDR3 DNA: TGTGCCAGCAGTCCCGGGACAGGGATCAGCGACACCTTC. Drawing the rest from reference TRBV5-6 and TRBJ1-2, the complete variable domain is DAGVTQSPTHLIKTRGQQVTLRCSPKSGHDTVSWYQQALGQGPQFIFQYYEEEERQRGNFPDRFSGHQFPNYSSELNVNALLLGDSALYLCASSPGTGISDTFGSGTRLTVV.

This clonotype was observed at least ten times. The gene calls are TRBV20-1 and TRBJ2-1, with 8 positions matching TRBD1. V lost 3 bases to trimming and J lost 6 bases; unmatched junction nucleotides: 10. The CDR3 has 15 amino acids. Germline V gene data show CDR1 as DFQATT and CDR2 as SNEGSKA (reference sequence). This CDR3 is CSASDRTGSGNEQFF. CDR3 DNA sequence: TGCAGTGCTAGTGACCGGACAGGGAGTGGCAATGAGCAGTTCTTC.

This clonotype was counted at least ten times. The rearrangement uses TRBV5-1 and TRBJ2-3; 9 bases map to TRBD1. The germline V gene has CDR1 SGHRS and CDR2 YFSETQ. With V trimmed by 1 base and J by 0 bases, 6 bases remained unmatched. CDR3 length equals 17 residues. CDR3 loop: CASSLIRTGASTDTQYF. Here the CDR3 DNA reads TGCGCCAGCAGCTTGATTCGGACAGGGGCTAGCACAGATACGCAGTATTTT.

This clonotype was detected many times. The chain uses TRBV4-2 and TRBJ2-5, with 7 positions matching TRBD2. Losses at the gene ends were 5 bases for V and 3 bases for J; bases not matched to a gene: 9. The CDR3 has 15 amino acids. Germline V CDR1 and CDR2: LGHNA, YNFKEQ. CDR3 region: CASSKASGGKETQYF. The DNA for the CDR3 is TGTGCCAGCAGCAAGGCATCGGGAGGTAAAGAGACCCAGTACTTC.

Many counts were recorded for this clonotype. The gene calls are TRBV27 and TRBJ2-6; no clear D. Trimming cost V 4 bases and J 0 bases, with 7 bases left between them. The CDR3 is made up of 15 amino acids. Germline CDR1 reads MNHEY; CDR2 reads SMNVEV (reference sequence). This chain's CDR3 is CASSSEDSGANVLTF. CDR3 nucleotides: TGTGCCAGCAGTTCCGAGGACTCTGGGGCCAACGTCCTGACTTTC.

This clonotype appeared many times. The chain combines TRBV10-3 with TRBJ2-1, with 9 bases aligning to TRBD2. CDR1 and CDR2 (germline): ENHRY, SYGVKD. After removal of 9 bases from V and 7 bases from J, the junction contained 10 bases not matched to a gene. The CDR3 totals 14 residues. The CDR3 loop reads CAIAPAGGKNEQFF. The DNA for the CDR3 is TGTGCCATAGCGCCAGCGGGGGGCAAGAATGAGCAGTTCTTC.

In its sample, this clonotype was seen once. This sequence joins TRBV9 and TRBJ2-1; D is possibly TRBD2 (6 bases). Trimming pared 0 bases from V and 0 bases from J, leaving 13 bases between. Germline CDR1 and CDR2: SGDLS and YYNGEE. The CDR3 contains 17 residues. CDR3 DNA: TGTGCCAGCAGCGTAGATATTAGCGGTAGCTCCTACAATGAGCAGTTCTTC. Translating it yields CASSVDISGSSYNEQFF. The whole variable domain, filled in from reference TRBV9 and TRBJ2-1, reads DSGVTQTPKHLITATGQRVTLRCSPRSGDLSVYWYQQSLDQGLQFLIQYYNGEERAKGNILERFSAQQFPDLHSELNLSSLELGDSALYFCASSVDISGSSYNEQFFGPGTRLTVL.

This clonotype was counted many times. This chain links TRBV7-2 with TRBJ2-7, with 9 bases aligning to TRBD2. This CDR3 has 15 amino acids. CDR1 SGHTA and CDR2 FQGNSA come from the germline V gene. The J segment lost 6 bases and the V segment lost 5 bases, leaving 11 bases of the junction unmatched. CDR3 sequence: CASSAGLASWVEQYF. In DNA form, the CDR3 reads TGTGCCAGCAGCGCCGGACTAGCGTCCTGGGTCGAGCAGTACTTC.

This clonotype was seen at least ten times. This chain uses TRBV3-1 with TRBJ2-1; TRBD2 might be the D (6 bases). CDR1 LGHDT and CDR2 YNNKEL come from the germline V gene (reference sequence). Trimming removed 3 bases at V and 7 bases at J, with 13 bases between. This CDR3 region has 14 residues. CDR3 DNA sequence: TGTGCCAGCAGCCATTGGGCAGGAGGGAATGAGCAGTTCTTC. This gives the protein CASSHWAGGNEQFF.

This clonotype was recorded many times. The chain uses TRBV7-2 and TRBJ2-1, with D perhaps matching TRBD2 (6 bases). The germline CDR1 and CDR2 sequences are SGHTA and FQGNSA. V was pared by 5 bases and J by 9 bases, with 17 bases between. CDR3 length: 14 amino acids. The CDR3 DNA sequence: TGTGCCAGCAGCCCCCTTCCGGGAGCCAGTGAGCAGTTCTTC. Translated: CASSPLPGASEQFF. The whole variable domain, filled in from reference TRBV7-2 and TRBJ2-1, reads GAGVSQSPSNKVTEKGKDVELRCDPISGHTALYWYRQSLGQGLEFLIYFQGNSAPDKSGLPSDRFSAERTGGSVSTLTIQRTQQEDSAVYLCASSPLPGASEQFFGPGTRLTVL.

This clonotype was seen a handful of times. This chain connects TRBV4-3 to TRBJ2-3, with a possible D match to TRBD2 (6 bases). Germline loops: CDR1 LGHNA, CDR2 YSLEER. The CDR3 runs 16 residues. Between the trimmed V and J ends, which lost 0 bases and 9 bases, there was a span of 19 bases. DNA for the CDR3: TGCGCCAGCAGCCAAGACCCTCCGGGGGATCAGGGAACGCAGTATTTT. It translates to CASSQDPPGDQGTQYF.

This clonotype was recorded at least ten times. The chain carries TRBV6-1 and TRBJ2-1; 10 nucleotides match TRBD1. CDR1 MNHNS and CDR2 SASEGT come from the germline V gene. The CDR3 spans 16 residues. V gave up 6 bases and J gave up 6 bases; unmatched junction bases: 11. CDR3 loop: CASSELGTGAFNEQFF. The CDR3, as DNA: TGTGCCAGCAGCGAGCTGGGGACAGGGGCCTTCAATGAGCAGTTCTTC.

The J gene is TRBJ2-7, the V gene TRBV3-1; D is undetermined. The V end lost 0 bases, the J end lost 2 bases, and 20 bases lay between the germline ends. Germline lookup yields CDR1 LGHDT and CDR2 YNNKEL (reference sequence). This CDR3 has 18 amino acids. The CDR3 reads CASSQESVSEPDAYEQYF. DNA of the CDR3: TGTGCCAGCAGCCAAGAAAGTGTGAGCGAGCCGGACGCCTACGAGCAGTACTTC.

This clonotype came up many times. V usage is TRBV6-2 or TRBV6-3 and J usage is TRBJ2-5, with D maybe TRBD1 (6 bases). Per germline, CDR1 MNHEY and CDR2 SVGEGT. The CDR3 runs to 13 residues. V lost 6 bases, J lost 4 bases, and 12 bases lay in between. The DNA of the CDR3 is TGTGCCAGCAGCGAGACAGGACCAGAGACCCAGTACTTC. As protein: CASSETGPETQYF.

This clonotype was seen repeatedly, ten times or more. The chain links TRBV27 to TRBJ2-2; D ambiguous. The length of the CDR3 is 13 residues. Deletions cut 1 base from V and 2 bases from J, with 2 bases between. The germline gives CDR1 MNHEY, CDR2 SMNVEV (reference sequence). In DNA, the CDR3 is TGTGCCAGCAGTTTATATAACACCGGGGAGCTGTTTTTT. This sequence encodes CASSLYNTGELFF.

This chain uses TRBV5-1 with TRBJ1-4, with D unclear. Germline lookup yields CDR1 SGHRS and CDR2 YFSETQ. Trimming took off 4 bases at V and 8 bases at J, with 15 bases between the two ends. CDR3 length equals 14 residues. In nucleotides, the CDR3 is TGCGCCAGCAGCAGAGCCACGCTGGACGAAAAACTGTTTTTT. Translated, it gives CASSRATLDEKLFF.

This clonotype was picked up many times. The chain is built from TRBV12-3 or TRBV12-4 and TRBJ2-7, with a weak D call TRBD2 (7 bases). This CDR3 is 15 amino acids long. With 1 base removed from V and 2 bases from J, the gap between germline ends came to 12 bases. CDR3 nucleotide sequence: TGTGCCAGCAGTTTAGGGGGGGGCGGTACCTACGAGCAGTACTTC. Translation gives CASSLGGGGTYEQYF.

This clonotype occurred many times. The chain is built from TRBV29-1 and TRBJ1-1; 10 positions agree with TRBD1. This CDR3 region has 14 residues. Germline trimming cut 4 bases from V and 4 bases from J; bases unmatched to any gene: 6. CDR1 is SQVTM, CDR2 ANQGSEA, per germline. The CDR3 region is CSVVETGGLTEAFF. The CDR3, as DNA: TGCAGCGTTGTCGAGACAGGGGGCCTCACTGAAGCTTTCTTT.

In this sample, this clonotype turned up many times. This sequence joins TRBV7-9 and TRBJ2-4; 7 bases agree with TRBD2. This CDR3 contains 14 residues. Trimming took 8 bases from V and 4 from J; bases not matched to a gene: 8. Germline V gene sequence: CDR1 SEHNR, CDR2 FQNEAQ (reference sequence). The CDR3 DNA follows: TGTGCCAGCGGCTCCTCTAGCGGAAAAAACATTCAGTACTTC. It translates to CASGSSSGKNIQYF.